Listed here are 7 T cell receptor beta chains from one sample, sequenced in a study of CD8 T cells in Susac syndrome. cDNA came from around 0.54 to 1 ug RNA primed by random hexamers. One entry per CDR3 protein results from TCRdb running MiXCR on the immunoSEQ multiplex PCR reads. The table lists some 99,000 distinct CDR3 sequences, 90% to 95% of them singletons. The sequencing sample was made of CD4+ T cells from PBMCs. The receptors come from a human donor with Susac syndrome.

On this clonotype: The junction differs from germline at one of its ends, possibly a read error. The V gene is TRBV7-7, the J gene TRBJ2-5; TRBD1 agrees at 7 bases. Germline CDR1 reads SSHAT; CDR2 reads FNYEAQ (reference sequence). The CDR3 is 16 residues long. CDR3 protein: CASSLMLGTAKETQYF. CDR3 DNA sequence: TGTGCTAGCAGCTTAATGCTCGGGACAGCAAAAGAGACCCAGTACTTC.

V is TRBV6-1 and J is TRBJ2-1, with 12 bases aligning to TRBD2. CDR3 length equals 15 residues. With 2 bases clipped from V and 9 bases from J, the junction kept 5 bases outside the gene matches. Germline CDR1 MNHNS, CDR2 SASEGT. The CDR3 reads CASSESSGGALEQFF. The CDR3 region has the DNA TGTGCCAGCAGTGAATCTAGCGGGGGGGCACTTGAGCAGTTCTTC.

The gene calls are TRBV12-3 or TRBV12-4 and TRBJ2-2; 8 bases match TRBD1. CDR3 size: 15 residues. The junction had 6 bases not matched to a gene; V was cut back by 5 bases and J by 4 bases. CDR3 in amino acids: CASSPGQVSTGELFF. The CDR3, as DNA: TGTGCCAGCAGTCCGGGACAGGTTAGCACCGGGGAGCTGTTTTTT.

This clonotype is a singleton in its sample. The rearrangement uses TRBV30 and TRBJ2-5; no clear D gene. Germline V gene lookup returns CDR1 GTSNPN and CDR2 SVGIG (reference sequence). V was shortened by 3 bases and J by 2 bases, with 4 bases between the two germline ends. The CDR3 has 11 residues. The CDR3 sequence is CAWSDQETQYF. The CDR3 DNA is TGTGCCTGGAGCGATCAAGAGACCCAGTACTTC.

The V and J genes are TRBV14 and TRBJ2-1; no clear D gene. CDR1 SGHDN and CDR2 FVKESK come from the germline V gene. CDR3 length equals 13 residues. V was cut by 0 bases and J by 6 bases, with 6 bases left in between. The CDR3 spells CASSQDLGNEQFF. The CDR3 coding sequence is TGTGCCAGCAGCCAAGATCTAGGCAATGAGCAGTTCTTC.

This sequence joins TRBV30 and TRBJ2-3, with 11 bases aligning to TRBD2. The germline V gene has CDR1 GTSNPN and CDR2 SVGIG (reference sequence). J was trimmed by 8 bases and V by 4 bases; bases with no gene match: 8. The CDR3 is made up of 14 amino acids. CDR3 DNA sequence: TGTGCCTGGACTGCTAGCGGGGGGTCGGGTACGCAGTATTTT. Its translation: CAWTASGGSGTQYF.

The gene calls are TRBV9 and TRBJ2-3, with D maybe TRBD1 (6 bases). From germline, CDR1 is SGDLS and CDR2 YYNGEE. The V end was cut by 4 bases, the J end by 5 bases, with 20 bases between. This CDR3 contains 16 residues. For the CDR3, the DNA is TGTGCCAGCAGCTTGGCCCAGGGGTCGTTAATAGATACGCAGTATTTT. This sequence encodes CASSLAQGSLIDTQYF.